These 18 T cell receptor beta chains originate from one sample sequenced in a study of Ad26.COV2.S vaccination and SARS-CoV-2 variants. The assay was immunoSEQ multiplex PCR, and TCRdb's table has in-frame clones only and misses some. The sample gives 300,000 to 350,000 clones, about 82% of which show up once; approximately 2% is in the top ten. Treatment noted: about 20 received Ad26.COV2.S at low or high dose, single or two shots; about 5 received placebo; per-sample allocation not given. Specimen acquisition occurred on day 63 following the initial vaccine or placebo injection. Here the sequenced sample was peripheral blood, taken in a trial of Ad26.COV2.S vaccine versus placebo. The receptor set was obtained from a person aged 18 to 59 who received the Ad26.COV2.S COVID-19 vaccine or a placebo.

This chain joins TRBV7-2 and TRBJ2-3; D perhaps matches TRBD2 (7 bases). The CDR3 length is 16 residues. V was clipped by 1 base and J by 2 bases, with 13 bases between them. Germline assignment: CDR1 SGHTA and CDR2 FQGNSA. CDR3 bases: TGTGCCAGCAGCTTAGTGGCGGGGGCTCCCACAGATACGCAGTATTTT. This codes for CASSLVAGAPTDTQYF.

The chain employs TRBV2 and TRBJ2-2; maybe TRBD2 (6 bases). Germline assignment: CDR1 SNHLY and CDR2 FYNNEI. This CDR3 is built from 15 residues. V gave up 8 bases and J gave up 10 bases, with 23 bases separating them. The CDR3 coding sequence is TGTGCCAGCGGACCCCCGGGACTCCCTAGGCAGGAGCTGTTTTTT. It specifies CASGPPGLPRQELFF. Together with reference TRBV2 and TRBJ2-2, the CDR3 gives the full variable domain: EPEVTQTPSHQVTQMGQEVILRCVPISNHLYFYWYRQILGQKVEFLVSFYNNEISEKSEIFDDQFSVERPDGSNFTLKIRSTKLEDSAMYFCASGPPGLPRQELFFGEGSRLTVL.

The chain has TRBV5-6 and TRBJ1-5, with a weak D call TRBD1 (5 bases). Trimming took 2 bases from V and 2 from J, leaving 8 bases between them. Germline values: CDR1 SGHDT, CDR2 YYEEEE. This CDR3 contains 14 residues. CDR3 DNA: TGTGCCAGCAGCTTCCGGGGGGGCAATCAGCCCCAGCATTTT. As protein: CASSFRGGNQPQHF.

The chain uses TRBV24-1 and TRBJ2-3; D gene uncertain. Germline CDR1 reads KGHDR; CDR2 reads SFDVKD. This CDR3 spans 16 amino acids. V dropped 2 bases and J dropped 0 bases, with 11 bases sitting between them. The CDR3 coding sequence is TGTGCCACCAGTGATTCTGTGGACCGAAGCACAGATACGCAGTATTTT. Translation gives CATSDSVDRSTDTQYF.

The chain combines TRBV6-2 or TRBV6-3 with TRBJ1-4, with TRBD1 identical over 7 bases. V gave up 6 bases and J gave up 7 bases; unmatched junction bases: 11. The germline V gene encodes CDR1 MNHEY and CDR2 SVGEGT. This CDR3 is 15 amino acids long. The CDR3 nucleotides are TGTGCCAGCAGCACCCGGCGACAGGGTGGTGAAAAACTGTTTTTT. This translates into CASSTRRQGGEKLFF.

This clone showed up just a few times. The chain is built from TRBV12-5 and TRBJ1-1, with D tentatively TRBD1 (5 bases). The CDR3 extends over 15 amino acids. V was pared by 1 base and J by 1 base, with 10 bases between. Germline V lookup: CDR1 LGHNT, CDR2 FRNRAP. The DNA for the CDR3 is TGTGCTAGTGGTTTGGGACAGAATCGGAACACTGAAGCTTTCTTT. Translating it yields CASGLGQNRNTEAFF.

This chain connects TRBV12-3 or TRBV12-4 to TRBJ1-1, with D perhaps TRBD1 (5 bases). The germline V and J ends were trimmed by 3 bases and 0 bases, with 5 bases remaining between them. CDR3 size: 13 residues. CDR3 sequence reads: CASSFRVNTEAFF. CDR3 bases: TGTGCCAGCAGTTTCAGGGTGAACACTGAAGCTTTCTTT.

This chain uses TRBV5-4 with TRBJ2-7; TRBD1 aligns across 9 bases. Germline V CDR1 and CDR2: SGHNT, YYREEE (reference sequence). This CDR3 comprises 14 residues. The V and J ends lost 3 bases and 2 bases, in that order; junction bases with no gene match: 3. The CDR3 loop reads CASSSGTGPYEQYF. CDR3 nucleotides: TGTGCCAGCAGCTCCGGGACAGGGCCCTACGAGCAGTACTTC. The full variable domain, completed using reference TRBV5-4 and TRBJ2-7, is ETGVTQSPTHLIKTRGQQVTLRCSSQSGHNTVSWYQQALGQGPQFIFQYYREEENGRGNFPPRFSGLQFPNYSSELNVNALELDDSALYLCASSSGTGPYEQYFGPGTRLTVT.

This clone was seen only a few times. J is TRBJ2-7 and V is TRBV18; 8 bases are a match to TRBD1. The V gene end was trimmed by 2 bases and the J gene end by 5 bases; junction bases not matched to a gene: 17. This CDR3 has 18 amino acids. From germline, CDR1 is KGHSH and CDR2 LQKENI. CDR3 nucleotide sequence: TGTGCCAGCTCACCAAATTTGGGTGGACCGGGACAGGCTAACGAGCAGTACTTC. Translation: CASSPNLGGPGQANEQYF.

V is TRBV5-4 and J is TRBJ1-6, with TRBD1 as a possible D gene (5 bases). CDR1 is SGHNT and CDR2 is YYREEE in the germline V gene (reference sequence). The CDR3 is 16 amino acids. Trimming took off 1 base at V and 6 bases at J, with 14 bases between the two ends. The CDR3 region has the DNA TGTGCCAGCAGCTTGCAGGGCGCAGGGTTTAATTCACCCCTCCACTTT. The encoded protein is CASSLQGAGFNSPLHF.

This clone appeared a single time. The genes are TRBV5-5 and TRBJ2-1; D perhaps matches TRBD1 (5 bases). The CDR3 spans 15 residues. The V and J ends lost 6 bases and 2 bases respectively, with 15 bases between them. Looked up from germline, CDR1 is SGHKS and CDR2 is YYEKEE (reference sequence). CDR3 residues: CASTPQGRTYNEQFF. The CDR3 coding sequence is TGTGCCAGCACTCCTCAGGGCAGAACCTACAATGAGCAGTTCTTC.

This chain links TRBV5-1 with TRBJ1-1; 9 nucleotides line up with TRBD1. The germline V gene has CDR1 SGHRS and CDR2 YFSETQ. CDR3 length equals 15 residues. The junction had 8 bases not matched to a gene; V was cut back by 3 bases and J by 5 bases. This CDR3 reads CASSSPTGGKTEAFF. DNA of the CDR3: TGCGCCAGCAGCTCCCCCACAGGGGGCAAGACTGAAGCTTTCTTT.

The V and J genes are TRBV9 and TRBJ1-1; TRBD1 matches at 7 bases. Germline loops: CDR1 SGDLS, CDR2 YYNGEE. J was trimmed by 5 bases and V by 1 base; bases with no gene match: 5. CDR3 length: 14 amino acids. The chain's CDR3 is CASSVSGRGTEAFF. The CDR3 DNA sequence: TGTGCCAGCAGCGTATCCGGCAGGGGGACTGAAGCTTTCTTT.

This clone was seen just once. This chain joins TRBV25-1 and TRBJ1-2; 8 nucleotides line up with TRBD1. The CDR3 is made up of 15 amino acids. Germline CDR1 is MGHDK and CDR2 is SYGVNS. V shed 3 bases, J shed 7 bases, and the junction held 10 bases outside the gene matches. The CDR3, as DNA: TGTGCCAGCAGTGAGTCGGGACAGGAGGTCCGTGGCTACACCTTC. Protein sequence: CASSESGQEVRGYTF.

J is TRBJ2-5 and V is TRBV7-6, with unresolved D. V dropped 5 bases and J dropped 4 bases, with 8 bases sitting between them. The germline gives CDR1 SGHVS, CDR2 FNYEAQ. The CDR3 has 12 residues. CDR3 in DNA: TGTGCCAGCAGCCCGCCCGCAGAGACCCAGTACTTC. Its protein is CASSPPAETQYF. The complete variable domain, with remaining parts taken from reference TRBV7-6 and TRBJ2-5, reads GAGVSQSPRYKVTKRGQDVALRCDPISGHVSLYWYRQALGQGPEFLTYFNYEAQQDKSGLPNDRFSAERPEGSISTLTIQRTEQRDSAMYRCASSPPAETQYFGPGTRLLVL.

The chain uses TRBV6-6 and TRBJ1-1, with a weak D call TRBD1 (5 bases). There are 15 residues in the CDR3. V shed 9 bases and J shed 0 bases, with 17 bases lying between them. From germline, CDR1 is MNHNY and CDR2 SVGAGI (reference sequence). The CDR3 reads CASSTFGGMNTEAFF. The CDR3 nucleotides are TGTGCCAGTTCAACGTTTGGGGGTATGAACACTGAAGCTTTCTTT.

The table lists this clone with a count of one. The V gene is TRBV7-2, the J gene TRBJ1-4; 8 bases are a match to TRBD1. The CDR3 sequence is 15 residues long. J gave up 7 bases and V 2 bases, and 6 bases lay outside the gene matches. CDR1 SGHTA and CDR2 FQGNSA come from the germline V gene. The chain's CDR3 is CASSLSRGPTEKLFF. CDR3 nucleotides: TGTGCCAGCAGCTTATCCAGGGGGCCCACTGAAAAACTGTTTTTT.

J is TRBJ1-2 and V is TRBV5-6, with TRBD1 matching 8 bases. The CDR3 is 15 amino acids. Germline values: CDR1 SGHDT, CDR2 YYEEEE. Trimming at V came to 4 bases and at J to 4 bases, leaving 9 bases not matched to a gene. The CDR3 sequence is CASSEGTGSTYGYTF. The CDR3 DNA follows: TGTGCCAGCAGCGAAGGGACAGGATCTACCTATGGCTACACCTTC.